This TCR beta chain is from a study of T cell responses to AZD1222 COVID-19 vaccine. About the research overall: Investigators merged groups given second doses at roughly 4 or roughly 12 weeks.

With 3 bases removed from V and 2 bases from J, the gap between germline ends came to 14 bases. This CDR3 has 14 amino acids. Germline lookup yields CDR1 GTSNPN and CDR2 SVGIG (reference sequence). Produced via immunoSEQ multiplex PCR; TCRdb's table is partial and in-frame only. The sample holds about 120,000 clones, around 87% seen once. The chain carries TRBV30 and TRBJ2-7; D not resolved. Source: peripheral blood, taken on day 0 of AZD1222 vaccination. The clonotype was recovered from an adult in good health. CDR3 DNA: TGTGCCTGGAGGGTGGCAGGCATGGCCTACGAGCAGTACTTC. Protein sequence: CAWRVAGMAYEQYF.